This TCR beta chain was identified in a study of human T cells and chemical hapten exposure. Time point meaning: pre-sensitization, week 0. Described treatment: therapeutic diphenylcyclopropenone sensitization with weekly scalp DPC. The length of the CDR3 is 14 residues. Trimming at V came to 6 bases and at J to 2 bases, leaving 4 bases not matched to a gene. CDR1 and CDR2 from the germline V gene are SQVTM and ANQGSEA. Via MiXCR, TCRdb re-called the RACE reads, giving one row per CDR3 protein. The sample lists fewer than 300,000 distinct CDR3 sequences, approximately 8.4% occurring once. Specimen: whole blood, collected in connection with sensitization to the hapten diphenylcyclopropenone (DPC). The TCR originated in a woman between 40 and 55 years old with alopecia areata. Some clones in this sample may be carry-over from other donors' samples. The chain carries TRBV29-1 and TRBJ2-5; TRBD2 matches at 12 bases. Written as DNA, the CDR3 is TGCAGCGTGGGCGGACTAGCGGGACAAGAGACCCAGTACTTC. Translated, it gives CSVGGLAGQETQYF.